The next 14 T cell receptor beta chains were all read from a single sample in a study of Tregs in tolerant kidney transplant recipients. The data were produced by immunoSEQ multiplex PCR, yet TCRdb's version contains in-frame clones alone and is incomplete. This table holds 20,000 to 30,000 clones. The nonmyeloablative bone marrow transplants came from related graft donors, with transient mixed chimerism. This specimen consisted of CD4+ T cells from blood (PBMCs), obtained 6 months after the transplant. These TCRs come from a human patient who received a combined kidney and bone marrow transplant. Some of the T cells might come from the graft donor.

With regard to this clone: The read ends 3 residues shy of where the CDR3 ends; the end is completed using the germline J gene. The V and J genes are TRBV5-1 and TRBJ2-7; D is perhaps TRBD2 (6 bases). The CDR3 loop spans 16 amino acids. CDR1 is SGHRS, CDR2 YFSETQ, per germline. The germline V and J ends were trimmed by 0 bases and 5 bases, with 18 bases remaining between them. Incomplete CDR3 DNA: TGCGCCAGCAGCTTGGCCGTAGCGGACCGAGCTAACGAG. Translation: CASSLAVADRANE. The full CDR3 is CASSLAVADRANEQYF.

On this clone itself: Coverage ceases 3 residues before the CDR3 finishes, and the germline J gene fills in the end. This chain connects TRBV7-7 to TRBJ2-5, with a tentative D call TRBD2 (6 bases). V dropped 3 bases and J dropped 5 bases, with 13 bases sitting between them. CDR3 size: 14 residues. The V gene's germline CDR1 is SSHAT and CDR2 FNYEAQ (reference sequence). CDR3 protein: CASSLARGGETQYF. CDR3 bases read: TGTGCCAGCAGCTTGGCCCGGGGAGGCGAGACC.

The CDR3 bases that were read are TGTGCCAGTAGCACAGGAATCATCAGGGGTGGC. This encodes CASSTGIIRGG. The whole CDR3 sequence is CASSTGIIRGGYTF. The J gene is TRBJ1-2, the V gene TRBV19; D perhaps matches TRBD1 (6 bases). The sequence runs out 3 residues before the end of the CDR3; the remainder is reconstructed from the germline J gene. Germline CDR1 LNHDA, CDR2 SQIVND (reference sequence). The CDR3 totals 14 residues. V gave up 6 bases and J gave up 7 bases, with 18 bases separating them.

As for this clone: The read gets to within 3 residues of the CDR3 end, and the germline J gene fills in the rest. This chain links TRBV7-2 with TRBJ2-5; D gene ambiguous. With 5 bases removed from V and 1 base from J, the gap between germline ends came to 14 bases. Germline-derived CDR1 and CDR2 are SGHTA and FQGNSA. This CDR3 contains 15 residues. CDR3 protein: CASSPGVLIQETQYF. CDR3 DNA (partial): TGTGCCAGCAGCCCAGGCGTGTTGATCCAAGAGACC.

About this clone: The read comes to an end 3 residues before the CDR3 does, leaving the germline J gene to fill in the end. The chain carries TRBV20-1 and TRBJ1-5; 7 nucleotides line up with TRBD1. Trimming took 4 bases from V and 5 from J; bases not matched to a gene: 5. The CDR3 runs to 13 residues. The V gene's germline CDR1 is DFQATT and CDR2 SNEGSKA (reference sequence). The CDR3 region is CSAMTGRDQPQHF. The sequenced part of the CDR3 DNA is TGCAGTGCTATGACAGGGAGGGATCAGCCC.

On this clone: Coverage ceases 3 residues before the CDR3 finishes, and the germline J gene fills in the end. The J gene is TRBJ1-2, the V gene TRBV19, with TRBD1 matching over 10 bases. Germline CDR1 LNHDA, CDR2 SQIVND (reference sequence). The CDR3 length is 17 residues. After removal of 3 bases from V and 1 base from J, the junction contained 8 bases not matched to a gene. CDR3 bases read: TGTGCCAGTAGTATTGGGGACAGGGGACTTTTTAACTATGGC. Its protein product is CASSIGDRGLFNYG. The full CDR3 reads CASSIGDRGLFNYGYTF.

The CDR3 bases that were read are TGCAGCGGGCTGACAGGGGGGTCGAGGGATGAG. Translating it yields CSGLTGGSRDE. The full CDR3 is CSGLTGGSRDEQFF. The chain is built from TRBV29-1 and TRBJ2-1, with TRBD1 identical over 9 bases. Read coverage stops 3 residues before the CDR3 terminus; the germline J gene supplies the remainder. The CDR3 covers 14 residues. Germline-derived CDR1 and CDR2 are SQVTM and ANQGSEA. V was clipped by 7 bases and J by 8 bases; unmatched bases: 12.

On this clone itself: The read finishes 3 residues shy of the CDR3 end, and the germline J gene is used to complete it. The chain combines TRBV6-2 or TRBV6-3 with TRBJ2-1; TRBD2 matches at 7 bases. The CDR3 has 16 residues. The germline CDR1 and CDR2 sequences are MNHEY and SVGEGT. The J segment lost 3 bases and the V segment lost 4 bases, leaving 9 bases of the junction unmatched. This chain's CDR3 is CASSFWGGTLYNEQFF. The sequenced CDR3 bases are TGTGCCAGCAGTTTCTGGGGGGGGACCCTCTACAATGAG.

Regarding this clone: The junction shows a germline mismatch at one end, possibly a read error. The observed sequence ends 3 residues before the CDR3 terminus, with the missing tail filled in from the germline J gene. This chain joins TRBV10-3 and TRBJ2-1; D not certain. The CDR3 consists of 11 residues. Germline V lookup: CDR1 ENHRY, CDR2 SYGVKD. The CDR3 region is CAISTYDEQFF. The DNA read from the CDR3 is TGTGCCATCAGTACCTACGATGAG.

About this clone: The sequenced fragment ends 3 residues before the CDR3 boundary, so the rest is inferred from the germline J gene. V gene TRBV5-1 combines with J gene TRBJ1-4, with D hard to call. V lost 6 bases, J lost 6 bases, and 12 bases lay in between. In germline, CDR1 is SGHRS, CDR2 YFSETQ. This CDR3 has 13 amino acids. The covered CDR3 bases are TGCGCCAGCACCAGCCTGAGGGATGAAAAA. Translation: CASTSLRDEK. The full CDR3 is CASTSLRDEKLFF.

As concerns this clone: The CDR3 extends 3 residues past the end of the read, so its final part is completed from the germline J gene. V is TRBV6-2 or TRBV6-3 and J is TRBJ2-3; 14 bases are a match to TRBD2. This CDR3 contains 14 residues. The germline V gene has CDR1 MNHEY and CDR2 SVGEGT. Partial CDR3 DNA: TGTGCCAGCAGGCACGGGACTAGCGGGAGAACG. It encodes CASRHGTSGRT. The whole CDR3 protein is CASRHGTSGRTQYF.

Worth noting for this clone: The read ends 3 residues early relative to the CDR3; the germline J gene fills the gap. The V gene is TRBV18, the J gene TRBJ2-7, with TRBD1 identical over 9 bases. The CDR3 sequence is 14 residues long. After removal of 2 bases from V and 3 bases from J, the junction contained 2 bases not matched to a gene. Germline V lookup: CDR1 KGHSH, CDR2 LQKENI. The CDR3 DNA, read in part, is TGTGCCAGCTCACCATGGGGACAGGGCTACGAG. Residues: CASSPWGQGYE. The CDR3 in its entirety is CASSPWGQGYEQYF.

On this clone: The read terminates 3 residues ahead of where the CDR3 ends, so the germline J gene completes it. V gene TRBV7-9 combines with J gene TRBJ1-4; perhaps TRBD1 as D (5 bases). The V gene's germline CDR1 is SEHNR and CDR2 FQNEAQ (reference sequence). V was trimmed by 3 bases and J by 8 bases, leaving 13 bases between them. The CDR3 sequence is 14 residues long. CDR3 bases read: TGTGCCAGCAGCTTGACAGCTACTGCGGAAAAA. This encodes CASSLTATAEK. The entire CDR3 protein is CASSLTATAEKLFF. The full variable domain, rest sourced from reference TRBV7-9 and TRBJ1-4, is DTGVSQNPRHKITKRGQNVTFRCDPISEHNRLYWYRQTLGQGPEFLTYFQNEAQLEKSRLLSDRFSAERPKGSFSTLEIQRTEQGDSAMYLCASSLTATAEKLFFGSGTQLSVL.

A note on this clone: The CDR3 extends 3 residues past the end of the read, so its final part is completed from the germline J gene. V is TRBV23-1 and J is TRBJ1-4, with a tentative D call TRBD1 (5 bases). TRBV23-1 is flagged as an ORF with uncertain function. Trimming stripped 4 bases from V and 8 bases from J, with 23 bases between. This CDR3 contains 17 residues. The CDR3 reads CASSRSTGKWVVEKLFF. CDR3 bases read: TGCGCCAGCAGTCGATCCACAGGAAAGTGGGTGGTAGAAAAA.